A single sample gave rise to the 15 T cell receptor beta chains below, sequenced in a study of sequential checkpoint blockade in melanoma. Here immunoSEQ multiplex PCR was the method, and the copy in TCRdb shows in-frame clones only, minus some. This sample has about 11,000 clones, with about 78% found just once. Treatment defined: randomized to nivolumab then ipilimumab (arm A) or the reverse (arm B). Sequencing used CD8+ T cells sorted from blood (inferred from file names), obtained from a patient given nivolumab and ipilimumab in sequence. These receptor sequences come from a human donor with melanoma.

CDR3 DNA sequence: TGTGCCAGCAGCTCCCCGGGGGGACTAGCGTCGTACGAGCAGTACTTC. Amino acid sequence: CASSSPGGLASYEQYF. V usage is TRBV11-2 and J usage is TRBJ2-7; TRBD2 matches at 10 bases. This CDR3 region has 16 residues. Per the germline V gene, CDR1 is SGHAT and CDR2 is FQNNGV. Trimming took 4 bases from V and 4 from J; bases not matched to a gene: 10.

This chain connects TRBV6-4 to TRBJ2-1, with TRBD2 matching 8 bases. Germline trimming cut 4 bases from V and 6 bases from J; bases unmatched to any gene: 5. CDR3 length: 14 residues. CDR1 and CDR2 from the germline V gene are MRHNA and SNTAGT. CDR3 in DNA: TGTGCCAGCAGTGCGGGGACTAGGGTCAATGAGCAGTTCTTC. Its protein product is CASSAGTRVNEQFF.

This clone was counted a single time. The chain combines TRBV15 with TRBJ2-2; 7 bases are a match to TRBD1. V shed 0 bases and J 4 bases; nucleotides not matched to a gene: 2. This CDR3 is 15 amino acids long. CDR1 is LNHNV and CDR2 is YYDKDF in the germline V gene (reference sequence). CDR3 amino acids: CATSREQGSTGELFF. The CDR3 bases are TGTGCCACCAGCAGAGAACAGGGGAGCACCGGGGAGCTGTTTTTT.

CDR3 amino acids: CSVEDLEEGYGYTF. In DNA, the CDR3 is TGCAGCGTTGAAGATCTTGAGGAGGGCTATGGCTACACCTTC. The chain combines TRBV29-1 with TRBJ1-2, with D unresolved. V was cut by 0 bases and J by 4 bases, with 12 bases left in between. The germline CDR1 and CDR2 sequences are SQVTM and ANQGSEA. This CDR3 region has 14 residues.

V usage is TRBV7-8 and J usage is TRBJ1-2; perhaps TRBD1 as D (5 bases). The CDR3 runs 11 residues. Per the germline V gene, CDR1 is SGHVS and CDR2 is FQNEAQ. V lost 1 base to trimming and J lost 8 bases, with 5 bases between them. This chain's CDR3 is CASSLEGGYTF. CDR3 DNA sequence: TGTGCCAGCAGCTTAGAGGGGGGCTACACCTTC.

V and J are TRBV10-3 and TRBJ2-7, with a possible D match to TRBD2 (6 bases). The length of the CDR3 is 14 residues. V was pared by 3 bases and J by 4 bases, with 13 bases between. Germline lookup yields CDR1 ENHRY and CDR2 SYGVKD. The CDR3 is CAISDSGEGYEQYF. In nucleotides, the CDR3 is TGTGCCATCAGTGATAGCGGCGAAGGGTACGAGCAGTACTTC.

V usage is TRBV2 and J usage is TRBJ2-7, with D perhaps matching TRBD1 (6 bases). Germline V gene lookup returns CDR1 SNHLY and CDR2 FYNNEI. This CDR3 is 14 amino acids long. V was pared by 6 bases and J by 2 bases, with 14 bases between. The DNA of the CDR3 is TGTGCCAGCAGGGAGACAGGAGATACCTACGAGCAGTACTTC. Amino acids: CASRETGDTYEQYF.

V usage is TRBV7-9 and J usage is TRBJ1-1; TRBD1 matches 9 bases. The CDR3 runs 16 residues. Germline V gives CDR1 SEHNR, CDR2 FQNEAQ (reference sequence). Losses at the gene ends were 5 bases for V and 5 bases for J; bases not matched to a gene: 12. In DNA form, the CDR3 reads TGTGCCAGCAGCAAAAGTACAGGGGGCCGGGGGACTGAAGCTTTCTTT. Protein: CASSKSTGGRGTEAFF.

CDR3 sequence (DNA): TGTGCCAGCAGCTTAGAGGCAGGGGCGAGGAACACTGAAGCTTTCTTT. This translates into CASSLEAGARNTEAFF. This chain links TRBV7-6 with TRBJ1-1; a possible D gene is TRBD1 (6 bases). Germline V gives CDR1 SGHVS, CDR2 FNYEAQ. This CDR3 is 16 amino acids long. Trimming removed 1 base at V and 1 base at J, with 13 bases between.

This clone was observed a single time. J is TRBJ2-3 and V is TRBV10-3; TRBD2 matches at 8 bases. Germline loops: CDR1 ENHRY, CDR2 SYGVKD. V lost 4 bases to trimming and J lost 4 bases; unmatched junction nucleotides: 10. The CDR3 spans 16 residues. The CDR3 here is CAISVGLAGLADTQYF. The CDR3 DNA sequence: TGTGCCATCAGTGTCGGGTTAGCGGGGTTAGCAGATACGCAGTATTTT.

The gene calls are TRBV28 and TRBJ2-5; TRBD2 aligns across 7 bases. The CDR3 runs to 13 residues. The germline V gene has CDR1 MDHEN and CDR2 SYDVKM. J was trimmed by 1 base and V by 4 bases; bases with no gene match: 0. The CDR3 here is CASSSSGQETQYF. The CDR3 nucleotides read TGTGCCAGCAGTTCTAGCGGCCAAGAGACCCAGTACTTC.

This clone counts as medium-sized. V and J are TRBV10-2 and TRBJ2-3; D not resolved. Trimming removed 4 bases from V and 0 bases from J, with 8 bases in between. In germline, CDR1 is WSHSY, CDR2 SAAADI. This CDR3 has 14 residues. The CDR3 nucleotides read TGCGCCAGCAGTGTTGAGGCCAGCACAGATACGCAGTATTTT. Amino acid sequence: CASSVEASTDTQYF.

The V and J genes are TRBV11-1 and TRBJ2-1; D might be TRBD1 (7 bases). The germline V and J ends were trimmed by 3 bases and 5 bases, with 17 bases remaining between them. The germline V gene encodes CDR1 SGHAT and CDR2 FQDESV (reference sequence). The CDR3 is 16 residues long. The CDR3 nucleotides are TGTGCCAGCAGCTTTCTTCTCGGGGGACAGAACAATGAGCAGTTCTTC. Its translation is CASSFLLGGQNNEQFF. Together with reference TRBV11-1 and TRBJ2-1, the CDR3 gives the full variable domain: EAEVAQSPRYKITEKSQAVAFWCDPISGHATLYWYRQILGQGPELLVQFQDESVVDDSQLPKDRFSAERLKGVDSTLKIQPAELGDSAMYLCASSFLLGGQNNEQFFGPGTRLTVL.

The chain is built from TRBV6-4 and TRBJ1-6; a weak D match, TRBD1 (6 bases). The germline gives CDR1 MRHNA, CDR2 SNTAGT. The CDR3 consists of 15 residues. Deletions cut 7 bases from V and 6 bases from J, with 16 bases between. The CDR3 spells CASTPRAGANSPLHF. DNA for the CDR3: TGTGCCAGCACACCTCGGGCAGGGGCTAATTCACCCCTCCACTTT.

CDR3 sequence reads: CASSPGDYYNEQFF. CDR3 DNA sequence: TGTGCCAGCAGCCCAGGGGACTACTACAATGAGCAGTTCTTC. This chain uses TRBV9 with TRBJ2-1; possible D gene TRBD2, 7 bases. This CDR3 has 14 residues. Looked up from germline, CDR1 is SGDLS and CDR2 is YYNGEE. The V end was cut by 4 bases, the J end by 3 bases, with 11 bases between.